This TCR beta chain came from a study of CD8+CD57+ T cells in acquired aplastic anemia. Study-wide points: Patients and controls shared some 29 CD8+ CDR3 sequences, which appeared highly expressed in patients and within their immunodominant clones.

With 2 bases removed from V and 5 bases from J, the gap between germline ends came to 12 bases. The CDR3 runs to 14 residues. The germline gives CDR1 LNHNV, CDR2 YYDKDF (reference sequence). This clonotype was observed a handful of times. Its specificity is not known. CD8+CD57+ cell expansion, shown by flow cytometry, had occurred in the patients selected for sequencing. Patient blood was sampled before any therapy had been received. TCR beta VDJ and CDR3 profiling used genomic DNA as template. TCRdb redid the calling of the reads with MiXCR, one entry per CDR3 protein. The table includes tens of thousands of distinct CDR3 sequences, approximately 63% detected once.

The chain joins TRBV15 to TRBJ2-5; D possibly uses TRBD1 or TRBD2 (5 bases each). Specimen: sorted CD4+, CD8+, or CD8+CD57+ T cells (not recorded which) from PBMCs. This receptor was taken from a human donor with aplastic anemia. The CDR3 DNA sequence: TGTGCCACCAGCAGACTTGGGACGGGTGAGACCCAGTACTTC. Translation gives CATSRLGTGETQYF.